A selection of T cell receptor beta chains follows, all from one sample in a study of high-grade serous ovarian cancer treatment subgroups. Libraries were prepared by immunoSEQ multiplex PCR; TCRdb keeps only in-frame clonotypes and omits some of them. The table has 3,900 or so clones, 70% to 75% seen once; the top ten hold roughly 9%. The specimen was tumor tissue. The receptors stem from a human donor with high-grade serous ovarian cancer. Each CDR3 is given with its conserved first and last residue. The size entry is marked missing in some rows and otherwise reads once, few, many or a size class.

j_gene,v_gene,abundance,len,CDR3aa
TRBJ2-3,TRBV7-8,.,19,CASSFPQHGLAESTDTQYF
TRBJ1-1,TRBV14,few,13,CASSKTAGTEAFF
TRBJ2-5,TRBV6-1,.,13,CASSEASQETQYF
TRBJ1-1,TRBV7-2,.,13,CASSSIGPTEAFF
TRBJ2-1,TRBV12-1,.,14,CASSFLRSYNEQFF
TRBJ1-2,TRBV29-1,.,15,CSVEPTQTTRYGYTF
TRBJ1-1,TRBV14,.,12,CASSPLGVEAFF
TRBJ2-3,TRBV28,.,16,CASSSHSGGQPDTQYF
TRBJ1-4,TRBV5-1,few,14,CASSLGTGREKLFF
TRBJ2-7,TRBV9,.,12,CASSPGGAEQYF
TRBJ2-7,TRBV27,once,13,CASSLSGANEQYF
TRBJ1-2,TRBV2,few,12,CASQDRTYGYTF
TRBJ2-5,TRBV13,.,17,CASSPSSGGPGQETQYF
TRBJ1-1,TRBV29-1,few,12,CSVGTGPTEAFF
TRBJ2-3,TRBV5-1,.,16,CASTPQIAGATDTQYF
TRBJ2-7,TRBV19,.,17,CASSPGLAGRSPREQYF
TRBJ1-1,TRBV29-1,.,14,CSVDGEPMNTEAFF
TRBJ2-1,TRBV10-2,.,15,CASSSPGARPREQFF
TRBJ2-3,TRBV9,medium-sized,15,CASSVEGHGTDTQYF
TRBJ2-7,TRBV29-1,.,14,CSVEEKRGLYEQYF
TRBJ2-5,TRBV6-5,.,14,CASGRDRGVETQYF
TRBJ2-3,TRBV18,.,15,CASSPRRVNTDTQYF
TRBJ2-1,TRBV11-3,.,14,CASSFNPSGAEQFF
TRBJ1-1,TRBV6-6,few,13,CASRDRGNTEAFF
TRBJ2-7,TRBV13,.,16,CASSSTEDSGGAEQYF
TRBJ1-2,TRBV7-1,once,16,CASSSPGTDSNYGYTF
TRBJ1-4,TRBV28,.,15,CASSLTGEANEKLFF
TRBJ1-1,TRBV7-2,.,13,CASSFQENTEAFF
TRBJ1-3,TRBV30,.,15,CAWSVPGSSGNTIYF
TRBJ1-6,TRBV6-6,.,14,CASKGDRDNSPLHF
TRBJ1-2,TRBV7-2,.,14,CASSSQGSGGGYTF
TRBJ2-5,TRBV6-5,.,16,CASSSEGTVKQETQYF
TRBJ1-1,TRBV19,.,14,CASRHGQGDTEAFF
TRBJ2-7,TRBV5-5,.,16,CASSLEPRGVLYEQYF
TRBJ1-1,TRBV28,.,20,CASSFPTQGAGVRGNTEAFF
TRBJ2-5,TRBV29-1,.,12,CSVDVYRETQYF
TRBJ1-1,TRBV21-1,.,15,CASSKAGQGLTEAFF
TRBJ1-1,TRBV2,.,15,CASSQTRQGPSEAFF
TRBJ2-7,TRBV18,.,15,CASSPLGSGPYEQYF
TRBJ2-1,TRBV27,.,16,CASSLSGARDVFEQFF
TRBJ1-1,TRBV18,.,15,CASSPGTGRNAEAFF